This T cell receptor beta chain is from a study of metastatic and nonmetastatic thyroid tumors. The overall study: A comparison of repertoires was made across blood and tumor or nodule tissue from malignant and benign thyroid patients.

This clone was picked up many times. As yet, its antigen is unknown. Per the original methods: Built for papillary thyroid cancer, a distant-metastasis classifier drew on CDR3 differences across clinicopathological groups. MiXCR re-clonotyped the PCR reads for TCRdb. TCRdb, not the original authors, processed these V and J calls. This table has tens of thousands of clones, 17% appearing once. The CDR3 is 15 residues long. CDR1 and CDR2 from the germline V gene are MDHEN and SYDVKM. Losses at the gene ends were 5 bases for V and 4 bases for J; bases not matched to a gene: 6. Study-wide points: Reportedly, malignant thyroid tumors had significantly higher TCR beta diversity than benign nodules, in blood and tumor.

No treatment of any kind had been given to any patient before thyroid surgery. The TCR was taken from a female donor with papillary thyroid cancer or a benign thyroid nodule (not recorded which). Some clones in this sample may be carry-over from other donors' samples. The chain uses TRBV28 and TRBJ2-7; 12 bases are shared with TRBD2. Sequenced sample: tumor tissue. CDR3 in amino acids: CASSTLAGGEYEQYF. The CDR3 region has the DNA TGTGCCAGCAGTACTCTAGCGGGAGGGGAGTACGAGCAGTACTTC.